This T cell receptor (beta chain) appears in the sequencing data of a study of blood T cell repertoires in COVID-19. The data were produced by immunoSEQ multiplex PCR, yet TCRdb's version contains in-frame clones alone and is incomplete. Among about 130,000 clones listed, approximately 86% were seen once. Looked up from germline, CDR1 is SGHNT and CDR2 is YYREEE (reference sequence). The V end was cut by 0 bases, the J end by 2 bases, with 5 bases between. This CDR3 comprises 13 residues. The clonotype originates from a woman aged 45 to 65 who had recovered from COVID-19. Source material: PBMCs or T cells enriched from blood (not recorded which). The V gene is TRBV5-4, the J gene TRBJ2-5, with D unclear. The CDR3 DNA reads TGTGCCAGCAGCTTGGGGCTGCAAGAGACCCAGTACTTC. This sequence encodes CASSLGLQETQYF.